The text below deals with one T cell receptor beta chain. The source of the sample is a study of blood T cell repertoires in COVID-19. Seattle patients were enrolled while actively infected and followed longitudinally. This CDR3 has 12 residues. V was clipped by 8 bases and J by 8 bases, with 18 bases between them. Germline V gene data show CDR1 as SQVTM and CDR2 as ANQGSEA. Data came from immunoSEQ multiplex PCR; TCRdb stores just in-frame clones and leaves some out. Of fewer than 450,000 clones in the sample, approximately 88% were seen once. This clonotype was obtained from a woman between 50 and 59 years old with COVID-19, enrolled during active disease. The sample taken for sequencing was peripheral blood. The chain is built from TRBV29-1 and TRBJ1-2; D unresolved. The CDR3 bases are TGCAGCTCCTCCTGGGCGGGCGGGGGCTACACCTTC. Translated: CSSSWAGGGYTF. Together with reference TRBV29-1 and TRBJ1-2, the CDR3 gives the full variable domain: SAVISQKPSRDICQRGTSLTIQCQVDSQVTMMFWYRQQPGQSLTLIATANQGSEATYESGFVIDKFPISRPNLTFSTLTVSNMSPEDSSIYLCSSSWAGGGYTFGSGTRLTVV.